A single sample is the source of the 3 T cell receptor beta chains below, sequenced in a study of T cells in Graves' hyperthyroidism and ophthalmopathy. Regions amplified from RNA transcripts were the TCR beta CDR3 regions. HTBI primers were used for first-round RT-PCR of the TCR CDR3. A single record per CDR3 protein comes from TCRdb applying MiXCR to the multiplex PCR reads. The sample has 600,000 to 850,000 distinct CDR3 sequences, 15% to 20% seen once. The specimen was blood. The receptors shown here come from a woman in her fifties or sixties with Graves' hyperthyroidism that later progressed to Graves' ophthalmopathy.

This clonotype was seen ten or more times. V and J are TRBV2 and TRBJ1-2; maybe TRBD1 (5 bases). V lost 3 bases and J 8 bases, leaving 19 bases between the germline ends. The V gene's germline CDR1 is SNHLY and CDR2 FYNNEI. The length of the CDR3 is 15 residues. CDR3 region: CASSEDGRAGGGYTF. The CDR3 DNA reads TGTGCCAGCAGTGAGGACGGGAGGGCCGGGGGAGGCTACACCTTC. The full variable domain, its missing parts supplied by reference TRBV2 and TRBJ1-2, is EPEVTQTPSHQVTQMGQEVILRCVPISNHLYFYWYRQILGQKVEFLVSFYNNEISEKSEIFDDQFSVERPDGSNFTLKIRSTKLEDSAMYFCASSEDGRAGGGYTFGSGTRLTVV.

This clonotype showed up many times. The chain couples TRBV20-1 to TRBJ2-2; possibly TRBD1 for D (5 bases). The CDR3 sequence is 14 residues long. With 4 bases removed from V and 8 bases from J, the gap between germline ends came to 17 bases. Germline values: CDR1 DFQATT, CDR2 SNEGSKA (reference sequence). As DNA, the CDR3 is TGCAGTGCTACTCCCACCGACAGTCCGGGGGAGCTGTTTTTT. Translated, it gives CSATPTDSPGELFF.

This clonotype was counted many times. This rearrangement joins TRBV10-3 to TRBJ2-3; D unresolved. Deletions cut 6 bases from V and 2 bases from J, with 6 bases between. In germline, CDR1 is ENHRY, CDR2 SYGVKD. The CDR3 consists of 12 residues. CDR3 region: CAIRGNTDTQYF. CDR3 DNA sequence: TGTGCCATCAGAGGAAACACAGATACGCAGTATTTT.